This T cell receptor (beta chain) emerged from a study of shared clonotypes between healthy human individuals. Overall study context: Aged between 18 and 49, the donors were two women and a few men.

Germline V gene lookup returns CDR1 SGHRS and CDR2 YFSETQ. This CDR3 is built from 14 residues. Trimming took 0 bases from V and 5 from J, leaving 11 bases between them. Of note for this clone: Its antigen remains unidentified. The sample has other DNA sequences that encode this CDR3 too.

The study's findings and limits: At large depth, rarefaction still showed sorted-subset sequencing to be incomplete.

The genomic DNA of each subset was split evenly across several immunoSEQ plates. Sequencing used immunoSEQ multiplex PCR; TCRdb keeps in-frame clones, though not all of them. The data show millions of clones, with over 85% seen just once and about 0.13% held by the top ten. The rearrangement joins TRBV5-1 to TRBJ2-5, with no clear D. This receptor was obtained from a man aged 18-30 years in good health. Sequenced sample: naive CD4+ T cells sorted from blood. The subset is: CD45RA+ positively selected. CDR3 in DNA: TGCGCCAGCAGCTTGGAGGCCGGAAGGGAGACCCAGTACTTC. Its translation: CASSLEAGRETQYF.